Listed below are T cell receptor beta chains from one sample, sequenced in a study of blood T cells in healthy people across ages. TCRdb analysed the 5' RACE reads with MiXCR anew, one entry per CDR3 protein. Counted here are fewer than 900,000 distinct CDR3 sequences, roughly 47% occurring once; the ten biggest clones make up 20% to 25%. Specimen: blood. These receptors all come from a woman aged 60-70 years in good health. CDR3s include the opening cysteine and the closing phenylalanine or tryptophan. The order of the fields is D gene, J gene, V gene, CDR3 length, clone size, CDR3 DNA, CDR3 protein. D genes are given only for firm matches. Clone size is given for some rows only: seen once, a few or many times, or a class if the clone is expanded.

- | TRBJ1-2 | TRBV12-3/TRBV12-4 | 14 | - | TGTGCCAGCAGTTTAGAGGGTATTTACTATGGCTACACCTTC | CASSLEGIYYGYTF
- | TRBJ2-5 | TRBV15 | 15 | - | TGTGCCACCAGCAGAGATCGCGGGTACCAAGAGACCCAGTACTTC | CATSRDRGYQETQYF
TRBD1 | TRBJ1-5 | TRBV20-1 | 15 | - | TGCAGTGCTAAAATACGGACAGGGACAAATCAGCCCCAGCATTTT | CSAKIRTGTNQPQHF
TRBD1 | TRBJ1-6 | TRBV27 | 17 | few | TGTGCCAGCAGGGCCAGGGGGGGGCGGTACTATAATTCACCCCTCCACTTT | CASRARGGRYYNSPLHF
- | TRBJ2-1 | TRBV7-6 | 13 | few | TGTGCCAGCAGCCCCCAGTTGAGTAATGAGCAGTTCTTC | CASSPQLSNEQFF
- | TRBJ1-6 | TRBV7-9 | 12 | few | TGTGCCAGCAGCTTAGCGGCTTCACCCCTCCACTTT | CASSLAASPLHF
- | TRBJ2-5 | TRBV3-1 | 12 | - | TGTGCCAGTACGGGATTATTTAATGAGCAGTACTTC | CASTGLFNEQYF
- | TRBJ2-1 | TRBV2 | 16 | - | TGTGCCAGCAGTGAAGAGCCTGGGGGACGGCCTCAAGAGCAGTTCTTC | CASSEEPGGRPQEQFF
- | TRBJ1-2 | TRBV7-9 | 15 | few | TGTGCCAGCAGCCGCAACAGGGAAGCGGTCTATGGCTACACCTTC | CASSRNREAVYGYTF
- | TRBJ2-7 | TRBV7-2 | 13 | many | TGTGCCAGCAGCCCCCGGTCTCCCTACGAGCAGTACTTC | CASSPRSPYEQYF
- | TRBJ2-1 | TRBV18 | 16 | - | TGTGCCAGCTCACCCAGGACTGTACAGATCGACAATGAGCAGTTCTTC | CASSPRTVQIDNEQFF
TRBD1 | TRBJ2-7 | TRBV12-5 | 14 | - | TGTGCTAGTGTACCGGGACAGGGATACAATGAGCAGTACTTC | CASVPGQGYNEQYF
TRBD2 | TRBJ2-3 | TRBV9 | 16 | - | TGTGCCAGCAGCGGGCCCGGGGGGTGGGGCACAGATACGCAGTATTTT | CASSGPGGWGTDTQYF
- | TRBJ2-1 | TRBV12-3/TRBV12-4 | 15 | - | TGTGCCAGCAGCGGACAGTTAAGTTTCGACACTGAGCAGTTCTTC | CASSGQLSFDTEQFF
TRBD1 | TRBJ2-1 | TRBV28 | 16 | - | TGTGCCAGCAACTCGGCCTGGACAGGGGTCTACAATGAGCAGTTCTTC | CASNSAWTGVYNEQFF
- | TRBJ2-7 | TRBV5-1 | 14 | few | TGCGCCAGCAGCCAACCACAGGGTTCGGGGGAGCAGTACTTC | CASSQPQGSGEQYF
TRBD1 | TRBJ2-4 | TRBV28 | 13 | few | TGTGCCAGCAGTACGACAGGGGCGGGAATTCAGTACTTC | CASSTTGAGIQYF